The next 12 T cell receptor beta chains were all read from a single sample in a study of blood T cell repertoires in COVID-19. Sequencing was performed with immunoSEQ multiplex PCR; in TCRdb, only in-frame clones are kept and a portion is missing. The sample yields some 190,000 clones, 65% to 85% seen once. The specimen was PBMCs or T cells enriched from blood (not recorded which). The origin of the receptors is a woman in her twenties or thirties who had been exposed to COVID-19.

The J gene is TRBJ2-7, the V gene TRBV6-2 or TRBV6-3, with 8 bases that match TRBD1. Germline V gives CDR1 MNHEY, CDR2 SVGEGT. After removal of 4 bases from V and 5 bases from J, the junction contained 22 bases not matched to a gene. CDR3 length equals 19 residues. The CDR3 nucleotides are TGTGCCAGCAGTTTCCAACTGCAGAAACCGGGACAGGCATACAACGAGCAGTACTTC. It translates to CASSFQLQKPGQAYNEQYF.

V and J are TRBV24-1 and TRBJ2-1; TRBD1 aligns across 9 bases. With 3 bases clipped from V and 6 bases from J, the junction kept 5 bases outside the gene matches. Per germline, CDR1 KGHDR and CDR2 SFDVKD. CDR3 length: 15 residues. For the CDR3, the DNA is TGTGCCACCAGTGATGCCGGGACAGGGACCAATGAGCAGTTCTTC. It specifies CATSDAGTGTNEQFF.

The CDR3 DNA follows: TGTGCCAGTAGTGATCAGGGACAGGGCTACGAGCAGTACTTC. It encodes CASSDQGQGYEQYF. The V call is TRBV19, the J call TRBJ2-7, with TRBD1 matching 9 bases. V lost 5 bases to trimming and J lost 3 bases; unmatched junction nucleotides: 5. There are 14 residues in the CDR3. Germline assignment: CDR1 LNHDA and CDR2 SQIVND (reference sequence). Combining the CDR3 with reference TRBV19 and TRBJ2-7 gives the whole variable domain DGGITQSPKYLFRKEGQNVTLSCEQNLNHDAMYWYRQDPGQGLRLIYYSQIVNDFQKGDIAEGYSVSREKKESFPLTVTSAQKNPTAFYLCASSDQGQGYEQYFGPGTRLTVT.

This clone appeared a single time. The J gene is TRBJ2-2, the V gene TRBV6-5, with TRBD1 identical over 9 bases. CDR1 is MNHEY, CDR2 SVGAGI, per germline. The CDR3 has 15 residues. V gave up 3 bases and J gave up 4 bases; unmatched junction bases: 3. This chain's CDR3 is CASSYRQGGTGELFF. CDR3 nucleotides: TGTGCCAGCAGTTATCGACAGGGGGGCACCGGGGAGCTGTTTTTT.

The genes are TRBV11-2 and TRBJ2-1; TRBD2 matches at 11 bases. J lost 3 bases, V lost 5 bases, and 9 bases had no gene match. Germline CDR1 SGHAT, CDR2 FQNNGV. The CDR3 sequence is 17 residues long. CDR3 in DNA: TGTGCCAGCAGCACCGCTAGCGGGGGGCATTACTACAATGAGCAGTTCTTC. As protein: CASSTASGGHYYNEQFF.

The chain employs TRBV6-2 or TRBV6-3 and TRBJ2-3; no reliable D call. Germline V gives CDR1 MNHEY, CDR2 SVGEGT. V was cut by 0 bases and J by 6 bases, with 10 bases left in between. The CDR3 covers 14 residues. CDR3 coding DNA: TGTGCCAGCAGTTACTCTGAAGCATCTGATACGCAGTATTTT. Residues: CASSYSEASDTQYF.

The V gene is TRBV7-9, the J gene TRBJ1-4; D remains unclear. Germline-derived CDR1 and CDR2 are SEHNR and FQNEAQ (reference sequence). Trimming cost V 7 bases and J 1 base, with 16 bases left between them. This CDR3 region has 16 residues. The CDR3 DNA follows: TGTGCCAGCACCTCCGCCCTGGGAGGAACTAATGAAAAACTGTTTTTT. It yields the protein CASTSALGGTNEKLFF.

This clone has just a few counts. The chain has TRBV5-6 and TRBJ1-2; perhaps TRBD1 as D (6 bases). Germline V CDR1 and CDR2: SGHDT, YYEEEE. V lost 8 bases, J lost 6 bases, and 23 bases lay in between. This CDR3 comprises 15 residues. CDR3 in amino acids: CASNSGGLFSDGYTF. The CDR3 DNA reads TGTGCCAGTAACTCCGGGGGGCTGTTTTCTGATGGCTACACCTTC.

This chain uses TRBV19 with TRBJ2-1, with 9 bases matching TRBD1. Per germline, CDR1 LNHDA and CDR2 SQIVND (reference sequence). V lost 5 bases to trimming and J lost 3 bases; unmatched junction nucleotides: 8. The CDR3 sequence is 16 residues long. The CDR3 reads CASSWDRVSGYNEQFF. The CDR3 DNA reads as TGTGCCAGTAGTTGGGACAGGGTTTCAGGCTACAATGAGCAGTTCTTC.

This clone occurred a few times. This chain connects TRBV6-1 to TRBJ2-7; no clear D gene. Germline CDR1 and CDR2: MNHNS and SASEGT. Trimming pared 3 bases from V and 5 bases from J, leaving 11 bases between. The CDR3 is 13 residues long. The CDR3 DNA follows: TGTGCCAGCAGTGATAAGGAGAACAACGAGCAGTACTTC. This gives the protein CASSDKENNEQYF.

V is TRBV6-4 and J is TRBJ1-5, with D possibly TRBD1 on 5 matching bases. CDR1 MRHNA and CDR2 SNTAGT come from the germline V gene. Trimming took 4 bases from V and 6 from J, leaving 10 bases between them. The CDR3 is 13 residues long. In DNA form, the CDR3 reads TGTGCCAGCAGTGTGGGGGGTGGTCAGCCCCAGCATTTT. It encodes CASSVGGGQPQHF.

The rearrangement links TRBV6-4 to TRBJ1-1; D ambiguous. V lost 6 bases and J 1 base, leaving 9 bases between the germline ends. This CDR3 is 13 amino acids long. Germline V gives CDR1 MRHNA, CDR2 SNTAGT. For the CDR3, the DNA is TGTGCCAGCAGGGATCTAGGGAACACTGAAGCTTTCTTT. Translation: CASRDLGNTEAFF.